This TCR beta chain was recorded in a study of T cells in localized non-small cell lung cancer. A remark on this clone: Its antigen is undetermined.

The study's findings and limits: A raised T cell density in blood coincided with lengthier overall survival. Across samples, adjacent lung featured a median approximately 56 of the top 100 tumor clones.

Germline V lookup: CDR1 SGHTA, CDR2 FQGNSA. V dropped 2 bases and J dropped 2 bases, with 13 bases sitting between them. This CDR3 is 15 amino acids long. The table came from immunoSEQ multiplex PCR; TCRdb's copy has only in-frame clones and leaves some out. The table has about 40,000 clones, around 87% seen once. The V call is TRBV7-2, the J call TRBJ2-7; D unresolved. This sequence originates from a man between 18 and 49 years old with stage I lung adenocarcinoma. This material consisted of peripheral blood, taken before any cancer treatment. The CDR3 DNA reads as TGTGCCAGCAGCTTATCGCGCACCAGAGCCTACGAGCAGTACTTC. Translating gives CASSLSRTRAYEQYF.